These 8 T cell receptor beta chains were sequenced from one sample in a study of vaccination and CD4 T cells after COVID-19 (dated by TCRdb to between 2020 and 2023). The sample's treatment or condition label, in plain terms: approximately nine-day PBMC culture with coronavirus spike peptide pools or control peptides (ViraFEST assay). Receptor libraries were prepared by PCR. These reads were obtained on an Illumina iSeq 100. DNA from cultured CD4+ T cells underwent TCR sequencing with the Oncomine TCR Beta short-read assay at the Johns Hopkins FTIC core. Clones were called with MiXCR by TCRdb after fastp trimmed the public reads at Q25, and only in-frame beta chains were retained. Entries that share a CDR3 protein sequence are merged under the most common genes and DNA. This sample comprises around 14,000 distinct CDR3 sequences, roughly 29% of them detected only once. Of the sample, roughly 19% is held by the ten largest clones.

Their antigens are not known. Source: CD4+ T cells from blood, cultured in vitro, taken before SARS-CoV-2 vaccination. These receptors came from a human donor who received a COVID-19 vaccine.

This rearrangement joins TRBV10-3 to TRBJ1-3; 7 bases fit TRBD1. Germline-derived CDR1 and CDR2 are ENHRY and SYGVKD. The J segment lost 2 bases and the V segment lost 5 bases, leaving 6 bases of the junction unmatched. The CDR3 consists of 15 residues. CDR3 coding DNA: TGTGCCATCAGTTTACAGGGGAGCCCTGGAAACACCATATATTTT. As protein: CAISLQGSPGNTIYF.

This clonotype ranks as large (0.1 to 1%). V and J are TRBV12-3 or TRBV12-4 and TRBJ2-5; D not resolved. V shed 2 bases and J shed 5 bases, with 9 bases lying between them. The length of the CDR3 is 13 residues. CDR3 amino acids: CASSLFEEETQYF. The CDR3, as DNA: TGTGCCAGCAGTTTATTCGAGGAGGAGACCCAGTACTTC.

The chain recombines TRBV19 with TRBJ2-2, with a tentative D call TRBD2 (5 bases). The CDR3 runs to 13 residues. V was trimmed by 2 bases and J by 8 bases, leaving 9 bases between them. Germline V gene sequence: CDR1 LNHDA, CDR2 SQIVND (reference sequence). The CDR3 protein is CASSIHGGGELFF. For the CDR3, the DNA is TGTGCCAGTAGTATACATGGAGGAGGGGAGCTGTTTTTT. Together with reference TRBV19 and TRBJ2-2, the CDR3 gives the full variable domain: DGGITQSPKYLFRKEGQNVTLSCEQNLNHDAMYWYRQDPGQGLRLIYYSQIVNDFQKGDIAEGYSVSREKKESFPLTVTSAQKNPTAFYLCASSIHGGGELFFGEGSRLTVL.

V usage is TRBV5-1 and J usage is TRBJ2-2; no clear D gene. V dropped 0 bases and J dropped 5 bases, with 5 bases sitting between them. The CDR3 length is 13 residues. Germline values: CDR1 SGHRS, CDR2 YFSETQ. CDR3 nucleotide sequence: TGCGCCAGCAGCTTGGGGTCGACCGGGGAGCTGTTTTTT. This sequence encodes CASSLGSTGELFF.

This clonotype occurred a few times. The CDR3 spells CASSLDQGSGNTIYF. The DNA of the CDR3 is TGTGCCAGCAGCTTAGACCAAGGCTCTGGAAACACCATATATTTT. The chain couples TRBV7-8 to TRBJ1-3; no firm D call. V was clipped by 1 base and J by 0 bases, with 7 bases between them. The CDR3 is 15 amino acids. Germline V gives CDR1 SGHVS, CDR2 FQNEAQ.

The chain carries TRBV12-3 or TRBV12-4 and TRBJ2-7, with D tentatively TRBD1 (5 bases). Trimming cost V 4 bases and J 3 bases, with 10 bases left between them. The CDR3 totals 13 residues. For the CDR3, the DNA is TGTGCCAGCAGTTCTTCAGGGTACTACGAGCAGTACTTC. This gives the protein CASSSSGYYEQYF.

The CDR3 sequence: CASSPGQDGNEQFF. The CDR3 nucleotides are TGCGCCAGCTCCCCCGGACAGGACGGGAATGAGCAGTTCTTC. The rearrangement links TRBV10-2 to TRBJ2-1; 7 bases line up with TRBD1. CDR1 and CDR2 from the germline V gene are WSHSY and SAAADI. The V gene end was trimmed by 8 bases and the J gene end by 7 bases; junction bases not matched to a gene: 11. This CDR3 spans 14 amino acids.

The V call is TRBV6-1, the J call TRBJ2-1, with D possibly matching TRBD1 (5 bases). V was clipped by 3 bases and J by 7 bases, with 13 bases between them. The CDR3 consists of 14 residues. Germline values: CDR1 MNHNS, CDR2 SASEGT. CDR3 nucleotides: TGTGCCAGCAGTGATACAAGGACATCGAATGAGCAGTTCTTC. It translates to CASSDTRTSNEQFF.